The 20 T cell receptor beta chains in this list originate from one sample, sequenced in a study of blood T cell repertoires in COVID-19. This table comes from immunoSEQ multiplex PCR, and its TCRdb copy is limited to in-frame clones, with some not included. The table has 300,000 or so clones, roughly 84% seen once. Sequencing was carried out using PBMCs or T cells enriched from blood (not recorded which). The origin of the receptors is a woman younger than 45 who had recovered from COVID-19.

This chain links TRBV28 with TRBJ1-3; TRBD1 is a possible D gene (5 bases). Trimming cost V 2 bases and J 0 bases, with 8 bases left between them. The germline gives CDR1 MDHEN, CDR2 SYDVKM. CDR3 length: 15 residues. DNA for the CDR3: TGTGCCAGCAGTTTAGATGACAGCTCTGGAAACACCATATATTTT. Its protein is CASSLDDSSGNTIYF.

This chain connects TRBV19 to TRBJ2-5; 8 bases fit TRBD1. This CDR3 spans 17 amino acids. J was trimmed by 4 bases and V by 6 bases; bases with no gene match: 16. Germline loops: CDR1 LNHDA, CDR2 SQIVND (reference sequence). CDR3 nucleotide sequence: TGTGCCAGTAGACCAGGACAGGGCATAGGGTTCCGAGAGACCCAGTACTTC. Amino acids: CASRPGQGIGFRETQYF.

This chain links TRBV5-1 with TRBJ1-6; D gene unclear. V dropped 2 bases and J dropped 8 bases, with 8 bases sitting between them. This CDR3 contains 13 residues. Looked up from germline, CDR1 is SGHRS and CDR2 is YFSETQ. The CDR3 sequence is CASSFSRDSPLHF. Written as DNA, the CDR3 is TGCGCCAGCAGCTTTTCCCGGGATTCACCCCTCCACTTT.

The chain employs TRBV30 and TRBJ1-2, with D unclear. This CDR3 contains 14 residues. Germline V gene data show CDR1 as GTSNPN and CDR2 as SVGIG (reference sequence). The V end was cut by 2 bases, the J end by 6 bases, with 16 bases between. This CDR3 reads CAWSSTGIPHGYTF. In DNA, the CDR3 is TGTGCCTGGAGTTCAACGGGGATCCCTCATGGCTACACCTTC.

This clone came up once. The chain is built from TRBV19 and TRBJ1-3; TRBD1 matches at 8 bases. The J segment lost 4 bases and the V segment lost 4 bases, leaving 9 bases of the junction unmatched. The CDR3 is 16 amino acids. Germline lookup yields CDR1 LNHDA and CDR2 SQIVND (reference sequence). The DNA for the CDR3 is TGTGCCAGTAGTAGCTCTTCAGGGACAGGAGGAAACACCATATATTTT. Protein: CASSSSSGTGGNTIYF.

This clone was counted only a few times. The gene calls are TRBV6-5 and TRBJ2-7; a possible D gene is TRBD2 (5 bases). The CDR3 has 14 residues. From germline, CDR1 is MNHEY and CDR2 SVGAGI. V shed 4 bases and J shed 6 bases, with 16 bases lying between them. Here the CDR3 DNA reads TGTGCCAGCAGTTGCCGACAAAGGAGGTGCGAGCAGTACTTC. Translated, it gives CASSCRQRRCEQYF.

V gene TRBV5-5 combines with J gene TRBJ1-1, with 11 positions matching TRBD1. V trimming: 5 bases; J trimming: 4 bases; junction bases outside the gene matches: 7. Germline V gives CDR1 SGHKS, CDR2 YYEKEE (reference sequence). The length of the CDR3 is 15 residues. CDR3 amino acids: CASRQDRGLSTEAFF. The DNA of the CDR3 is TGTGCCAGCAGGCAGGACAGGGGGCTGAGCACTGAAGCTTTCTTT.

This chain joins TRBV5-5 and TRBJ2-1; D uncertain. Trimming left V 4 bases short and J 4 bases short, with 6 bases between. The germline CDR1 and CDR2 sequences are SGHKS and YYEKEE (reference sequence). The CDR3 covers 12 residues. CDR3 in DNA: TGTGCCAGCAGCCCCGGTTACAATGAGCAGTTCTTC. This sequence encodes CASSPGYNEQFF.

This clone was picked up one time. The chain combines TRBV15 with TRBJ2-2, with 10 bases matching TRBD2. Germline V gene data show CDR1 as LNHNV and CDR2 as YYDKDF (reference sequence). Trimming cost V 3 bases and J 5 bases; bases outside gene matches: 0. The CDR3 runs 14 residues. The CDR3 loop reads CATSSSGGTGELFF. For the CDR3, the DNA is TGTGCCACCAGCAGTAGCGGGGGGACCGGGGAGCTGTTTTTT.

The CDR3 region has the DNA TGTGCCACCAGCAGAGATGCGGACAGGGTAGTAGGAGAGACCCAGTACTTC. It encodes CATSRDADRVVGETQYF. The chain employs TRBV15 and TRBJ2-5; 8 bases agree with TRBD1. Germline V gene data show CDR1 as LNHNV and CDR2 as YYDKDF (reference sequence). The CDR3 extends over 17 amino acids. V shed 0 bases and J 4 bases; nucleotides not matched to a gene: 10. The whole variable domain, remainder taken from reference TRBV15 and TRBJ2-5, is DAMVIQNPRYQVTQFGKPVTLSCSQTLNHNVMYWYQQKSSQAPKLLFHYYDKDFNNEADTPDNFQSRRPNTSFCFLDIRSPGLGDTAMYLCATSRDADRVVGETQYFGPGTRLLVL.

This rearrangement joins TRBV2 to TRBJ1-5; TRBD1 might be the D (6 bases). This CDR3 region has 12 residues. CDR1 SNHLY and CDR2 FYNNEI come from the germline V gene. The V gene lost 6 bases and the J gene lost 7 bases, with 10 bases spanning the gap. DNA for the CDR3: TGTGCCAGCAGGGGGGCCGGGCAGCCCCAGCATTTT. This encodes CASRGAGQPQHF.

The rearrangement joins TRBV9 to TRBJ2-1, with TRBD2 matching 7 bases. With V trimmed by 0 bases and J by 4 bases, 7 bases remained unmatched. The CDR3 totals 16 residues. CDR1 is SGDLS and CDR2 is YYNGEE in the germline V gene. The CDR3 coding sequence is TGTGCCAGCAGCGTAGTGTCTAGCGGACCTTACAATGAGCAGTTCTTC. It codes for CASSVVSSGPYNEQFF.

The count of this clone is one. The V call is TRBV19, the J call TRBJ2-1; 13 bases fit TRBD2. Germline CDR1 LNHDA, CDR2 SQIVND (reference sequence). Trimming at V came to 4 bases and at J to 6 bases, leaving 6 bases not matched to a gene. This CDR3 comprises 16 residues. CDR3 nucleotide sequence: TGTGCCAGTAGTAGCGGACTAGCGGGGGACGGCAATGAGCAGTTCTTC. It is translated as CASSSGLAGDGNEQFF.

V and J are TRBV30 and TRBJ1-2, with D possibly TRBD1 on 6 matching bases. Germline V gene lookup returns CDR1 GTSNPN and CDR2 SVGIG (reference sequence). The CDR3 sequence is 12 residues long. V was pared by 3 bases and J by 6 bases, with 11 bases between. CDR3 DNA: TGTGCCTGGAGCCTGACAGGAAATGGCTACACCTTC. It yields the protein CAWSLTGNGYTF.

This clone was picked up a small number of times. The rearrangement links TRBV2 to TRBJ2-2; weak D call: TRBD1 (6 bases). Trimming took 4 bases from V and 6 from J, leaving 15 bases between them. This CDR3 is 15 amino acids long. Germline V gene lookup returns CDR1 SNHLY and CDR2 FYNNEI. The CDR3 DNA reads TGTGCCAGCAGTGTTGTAAGGGGGTCCCCCGGGGAGCTGTTTTTT. It specifies CASSVVRGSPGELFF. The complete variable domain, with remaining parts taken from reference TRBV2 and TRBJ2-2, reads EPEVTQTPSHQVTQMGQEVILRCVPISNHLYFYWYRQILGQKVEFLVSFYNNEISEKSEIFDDQFSVERPDGSNFTLKIRSTKLEDSAMYFCASSVVRGSPGELFFGEGSRLTVL.

The chain has TRBV4-1 and TRBJ1-1, with a possible D match to TRBD1 (5 bases). The CDR3 has 13 residues. From germline, CDR1 is MGHRA and CDR2 YSYEKL. Deletions cut 0 bases from V and 7 bases from J, with 9 bases between. This chain's CDR3 is CASSQDTGVEAFF. CDR3 sequence (DNA): TGCGCCAGCAGCCAAGATACAGGAGTTGAAGCTTTCTTT.

The rearrangement links TRBV5-4 to TRBJ2-7, with 8 bases lining up with TRBD1. Looked up from germline, CDR1 is SGHNT and CDR2 is YYREEE (reference sequence). The CDR3 covers 15 residues. The ends lost 0 bases at V and 2 bases at J; junction bases unmatched: 4. CDR3 region: CASSLADRGAYEQYF. CDR3 in DNA: TGTGCCAGCAGCTTGGCCGACAGGGGAGCCTACGAGCAGTACTTC. The full variable domain, completed using reference TRBV5-4 and TRBJ2-7, is ETGVTQSPTHLIKTRGQQVTLRCSSQSGHNTVSWYQQALGQGPQFIFQYYREEENGRGNFPPRFSGLQFPNYSSELNVNALELDDSALYLCASSLADRGAYEQYFGPGTRLTVT.

The V and J genes are TRBV9 and TRBJ1-2, with 12 bases matching TRBD1. The ends lost 3 bases at V and 3 bases at J; junction bases unmatched: 9. The CDR3 has 17 amino acids. CDR1 is SGDLS, CDR2 YYNGEE, per germline. The CDR3 bases are TGTGCCAGCAGCGCCCCGGGACAGGGGGCCCGGCACTATGGCTACACCTTC. This sequence encodes CASSAPGQGARHYGYTF.

The rearrangement uses TRBV29-1 and TRBJ1-1; perhaps TRBD1 as D (6 bases). V shed 6 bases and J shed 1 base, with 12 bases lying between them. From germline, CDR1 is SQVTM and CDR2 ANQGSEA. There are 13 residues in the CDR3. Here the CDR3 reads CSVELTGNTEAFF. In DNA, the CDR3 is TGCAGCGTCGAACTGACAGGGAACACTGAAGCTTTCTTT.

The chain's CDR3 is CASSLASGGGQETQYF. As DNA, the CDR3 is TGTGCCAGCAGCTTGGCGAGCGGGGGGGGACAAGAGACCCAGTACTTC. This chain connects TRBV5-4 to TRBJ2-5; 10 bases align to TRBD2. CDR3 length: 16 amino acids. The germline CDR1 and CDR2 sequences are SGHNT and YYREEE (reference sequence). V gave up 0 bases and J gave up 2 bases; unmatched junction bases: 4.